This TCR beta chain was identified during a study of blood T cell repertoires in COVID-19. For the study at large: Some COVID-19 samples were acute and others convalescent; all came from the United States, Italy and Spain. Sample material is recorded as cDNA or gDNA derived from T cells, B-cell-depleted T cells, or PBMCs.

This clone has more than one count but fewer than ten. Original analysis: It was from reference gene primer amplification that nucleated cell counts were estimated. Here immunoSEQ multiplex PCR was the method, and the copy in TCRdb shows in-frame clones only, minus some. V and J calls and clone size are those listed in that table; D and trimming were worked out from the DNA. The data contain approximately 110,000 clones, around 83% of them singletons. The CDR3 has 19 amino acids. J was trimmed by 9 bases and V by 3 bases; bases with no gene match: 17. CDR1 and CDR2 from the germline V gene are SGHNT and YYREEE (reference sequence).

The TCR sequence derives from a man aged 35 to 55 with acute or convalescent COVID-19. V usage is TRBV5-4 and J usage is TRBJ2-1; the match to TRBD2 covers 14 bases. Sequenced input: peripheral blood. The chain's CDR3 is CASSSLGTSGSLFWGEQFF. The CDR3 nucleotides read TGTGCCAGCAGCTCCCTTGGGACTAGCGGGAGCCTATTCTGGGGTGAGCAGTTCTTC.